This is a list of T cell receptor beta chains from one sample in a study of graft-versus-host responses after intestinal transplantation. Profiling relied on immunoSEQ multiplex PCR, and the TCRdb table lists in-frame clones only, not all of them. The sample carries around 120,000 clones, approximately 95% recorded once. These receptors are not linked to any known antigen. Sequencing used unstimulated CD4+ T cells sorted from spleen or lymph node cells, obtained before intestinal transplant. Source of these receptors: a human donor who received an intestinal transplant. The CDR3 runs from the conserved cysteine through the conserved F or W. The D gene is left open where the match is weak. Clone sizes are given selectively: once, few, many, or a class where the clone is expanded.

size	V	length	J	D	CDR3	DNA
.	TRBV7-3	16	TRBJ2-1	TRBD2	CASSPVRAGGPREQFF	TGTGCCAGCAGCCCTGTTCGAGCGGGAGGGCCCCGGGAGCAGTTCTTC
.	TRBV5-1	12	TRBJ2-3	.	CASRPGTDTQYF	TGCGCCTCCCGTCCGGGCACAGATACGCAGTATTTT
once	TRBV5-4	17	TRBJ2-7	TRBD2	CASTAALTSGSPYEQYF	TGTGCCAGCACCGCCGCTCTTACTAGCGGGAGTCCCTACGAGCAGTACTTC
.	TRBV7-2	15	TRBJ1-4	.	CASASLGLRNEKLFF	TGTGCCAGCGCCTCGTTGGGGCTGCGGAATGAAAAACTGTTTTTT
.	TRBV5-1	14	TRBJ2-3	.	CASSTSTGAGTQYF	TGCGCCAGCAGCACTTCGACAGGAGCGGGTACGCAGTATTTT
.	TRBV28	17	TRBJ1-5	.	CASSLSRARGVNQPQHF	TGTGCCAGCAGTTTATCCCGAGCCAGAGGCGTCAATCAGCCCCAGCATTTT
.	TRBV10-1	12	TRBJ2-1	.	CASSVSRGEQFF	TGCGCCAGCAGTGTCTCACGGGGTGAGCAGTTCTTC
.	TRBV29-1	15	TRBJ2-2	.	CSVVRAGANTGELFF	TGCAGCGTTGTGCGCGCTGGGGCGAACACCGGGGAGCTGTTTTTT
.	TRBV6-5	14	TRBJ2-3	TRBD1	CASRTGVSTDTQYF	TGTGCCAGCAGGACAGGGGTCAGCACAGATACGCAGTATTTT
.	TRBV20-1	10	TRBJ2-3	.	CSARERERYF	TGCAGTGCTAGAGAAAGGGAACGTTATTTT
.	TRBV6-6	14	TRBJ2-3	TRBD2	CASSELAGGDTQYF	TGTGCCAGCAGCGAACTAGCGGGAGGAGATACGCAGTATTTT
.	TRBV9	14	TRBJ2-7	.	CASSVGPPGYEQYF	TGTGCCAGCAGCGTAGGCCCCCCGGGCTACGAGCAGTACTTC
.	TRBV19	15	TRBJ2-1	.	CASSIALVVYNEQFF	TGTGCCAGTAGTATAGCCCTTGTGGTCTACAATGAGCAGTTCTTC
.	TRBV19	16	TRBJ1-1	.	CASSTQGGGRVTEAFF	TGTGCCAGTAGTACCCAAGGGGGGGGTCGGGTAACTGAAGCTTTCTTT
.	TRBV7-2	16	TRBJ2-6	TRBD2	CASSGGELPGANVLTF	TGTGCCAGCAGCGGGGGGGAGCTACCTGGGGCCAACGTCCTGACTTTC
.	TRBV7-2	14	TRBJ1-2	TRBD1	CASSPRQGNYGYTF	TGTGCCAGCAGCCCAAGACAGGGAAACTATGGCTACACCTTC
.	TRBV2	14	TRBJ2-7	TRBD2	CASSRASGAYEQYF	TGTGCCAGCAGTCGGGCTAGCGGCGCCTACGAGCAGTACTTC
.	TRBV28	14	TRBJ2-3	TRBD1	CASSWTGTTDTQYF	TGTGCCAGCAGTTGGACAGGGACCACAGATACGCAGTATTTT
.	TRBV18	12	TRBJ1-2	TRBD1	CASSPTGDGYTF	TGTGCCAGCTCCCCCACAGGGGACGGCTACACCTTC
.	TRBV30	13	TRBJ2-3	TRBD2	CAWTSGSADTQYF	TGTGCCTGGACTAGCGGGAGTGCAGATACGCAGTATTTT
.	TRBV18	17	TRBJ2-1	TRBD2	CASSPLVASGMLGEQFF	TGTGCCAGCTCACCCCTTGTGGCTAGCGGGATGTTGGGTGAGCAGTTCTTC
.	TRBV18	16	TRBJ1-2	.	CASSPGERPYGYGYTF	TGTGCCAGCTCACCAGGGGAAAGGCCTTATGGCTATGGCTACACCTTC
.	TRBV7-2	15	TRBJ1-5	.	CASSLVGQINQPQHF	TGTGCCAGCAGCTTAGTCGGGCAGATTAATCAGCCCCAGCATTTT
.	TRBV11-2	13	TRBJ2-1	.	CASSAGLFNEQFF	TGTGCCAGCAGCGCGGGACTGTTCAATGAGCAGTTCTTC
.	TRBV6-5	14	TRBJ2-3	TRBD1	CASSYGTATDTQYF	TGTGCCAGCAGTTACGGGACAGCCACAGATACGCAGTATTTT
.	TRBV4-1	20	TRBJ1-2	.	CASSQDSGTVFALANYGYTF	TGCGCCAGCAGCCAAGATTCGGGTACAGTCTTTGCTTTAGCTAACTATGGCTACACCTTC
.	TRBV7-3	15	TRBJ2-2	.	CASSSRTENTGELFF	TGTGCCAGCAGCTCAAGGACTGAGAACACCGGGGAGCTGTTTTTT
.	TRBV30	16	TRBJ2-7	.	CAWSGGLVTPTYEQYF	TGTGCCTGGAGTGGGGGTCTGGTGACGCCGACCTACGAGCAGTACTTC
.	TRBV19	16	TRBJ2-1	TRBD2	CASSQAGLSSYNEQFF	TGTGCCAGTAGCCAAGCGGGGTTGAGCTCCTACAATGAGCAGTTCTTC
.	TRBV28	15	TRBJ1-2	.	CASSPRLGGARGYTF	TGTGCCAGCAGCCCCCGGTTGGGGGGGGCGCGTGGCTACACCTTC
.	TRBV5-1	15	TRBJ2-1	TRBD2	CASILLAGVGNEQFF	TGCGCCAGCATCTTATTAGCGGGAGTGGGGAATGAGCAGTTCTTC